A single sample is the source of the 17 T cell receptor beta chains below, sequenced in a study of CD8+ T cells in alopecia areata. Sequencing templates came from extracted RNA that was reverse transcribed into cDNA. The repertoire was sequenced with immunoSEQ multiplex PCR; TCRdb's copy has only in-frame clones and lacks some. Found here are more than 95,000 clones, roughly two thirds of them singletons; the top ten hold roughly 3.1%. Sample: CD4+ T cells sorted from blood. The receptors derive from a human donor in good health.

This clone has just one count. This sequence joins TRBV28 and TRBJ1-1; TRBD1 might be the D (6 bases). Germline assignment: CDR1 MDHEN and CDR2 SYDVKM. The length of the CDR3 is 13 residues. Trimming took off 6 bases at V and 11 bases at J, with 19 bases between the two ends. The CDR3: CASSQDSGLRAFF. The CDR3 nucleotides read TGTGCCAGCAGCCAGGACAGTGGCCTGCGGGCTTTCTTT.

V is TRBV4-1 and J is TRBJ1-3, with D hard to call. The CDR3 is 17 amino acids. The V gene's germline CDR1 is MGHRA and CDR2 YSYEKL. V lost 3 bases, J lost 1 base, and 16 bases lay in between. The CDR3 nucleotides are TGCGCCAGCAGCCACGGATCGCAGGTCGGGTCTGGAAACACCATATATTTT. As protein: CASSHGSQVGSGNTIYF.

This clone was seen a handful of times. J is TRBJ2-5 and V is TRBV5-1, with D hard to call. Germline assignment: CDR1 SGHRS and CDR2 YFSETQ. CDR3 length: 16 residues. V was clipped by 0 bases and J by 2 bases, with 14 bases between them. DNA for the CDR3: TGCGCCAGCAGCTTGGAGGCCGGACGGGCACAAGAGACCCAGTACTTC. It specifies CASSLEAGRAQETQYF.

The chain combines TRBV29-1 with TRBJ2-1; TRBD2 matches 9 bases. The J segment lost 10 bases and the V segment lost 2 bases, leaving 9 bases of the junction unmatched. The CDR3 runs to 14 residues. Germline V gene data show CDR1 as SQVTM and CDR2 as ANQGSEA. The CDR3 sequence is CSVEKAGGIREQFF. The CDR3 DNA is TGCAGCGTTGAAAAGGCGGGGGGGATTCGGGAGCAGTTCTTC.

The V and J genes are TRBV25-1 and TRBJ1-2, with D unclear. Germline values: CDR1 MGHDK, CDR2 SYGVNS. This CDR3 comprises 13 residues. Trimming stripped 4 bases from V and 0 bases from J, with 6 bases between. The CDR3 nucleotides are TGTGCCAGCAGTGGTAGCACTAACTATGGCTACACCTTC. Translation: CASSGSTNYGYTF.

This clone has only a few counts. The genes are TRBV30 and TRBJ2-1, with D perhaps TRBD1 (5 bases). This CDR3 spans 11 amino acids. V lost 8 bases, J lost 8 bases, and 13 bases lay in between. Germline assignment: CDR1 GTSNPN and CDR2 SVGIG (reference sequence). The chain's CDR3 is CAEKGVHEQFF. The CDR3 DNA is TGTGCCGAGAAAGGGGTACATGAGCAGTTCTTC.

The gene calls are TRBV27 and TRBJ2-5; no firm D call. The CDR3 has 13 residues. Germline lookup yields CDR1 MNHEY and CDR2 SMNVEV (reference sequence). Trimming stripped 5 bases from V and 4 bases from J, with 11 bases between. The CDR3 DNA is TGTGCCAGCAGTAAACAAAGACGAGAGACCCAGTACTTC. This encodes CASSKQRRETQYF.

The chain joins TRBV6-6 to TRBJ1-1; 8 positions agree with TRBD1. With 5 bases clipped from V and 6 bases from J, the junction kept 5 bases outside the gene matches. Germline assignment: CDR1 MNHNY and CDR2 SVGAGI (reference sequence). The CDR3 is 13 residues long. This CDR3 reads CASSSGTGSEAFF. In DNA, the CDR3 is TGTGCCAGCAGTAGTGGGACAGGCTCTGAAGCTTTCTTT.

The chain joins TRBV7-9 to TRBJ2-7; D gene uncertain. Germline CDR1 SEHNR, CDR2 FQNEAQ (reference sequence). CDR3 size: 12 residues. Trimming removed 5 bases from V and 2 bases from J, with 7 bases in between. The CDR3 DNA is TGTGCCAGCAGCACAGCAACCTACGAGCAGTACTTC. It yields the protein CASSTATYEQYF.

Turning to this clone: Other DNA sequences of this sample code for an identical CDR3. The chain combines TRBV29-1 with TRBJ2-5; D may be TRBD2 (6 bases). The CDR3 is 12 amino acids. Germline assignment: CDR1 SQVTM and CDR2 ANQGSEA. Trimming cost V 4 bases and J 2 bases, with 8 bases left between them. The CDR3 region has the DNA TGCAGCGTTGGAGGGAGGCAAGAGACCCAGTACTTC. It codes for CSVGGRQETQYF.

V is TRBV27 and J is TRBJ1-5; maybe TRBD1 (5 bases). V gave up 4 bases and J gave up 6 bases, with 10 bases separating them. This CDR3 is 13 amino acids long. Germline CDR1 is MNHEY and CDR2 is SMNVEV (reference sequence). CDR3: CASSSAGGQPQHF. The CDR3 coding sequence is TGTGCCAGCAGTTCCGCCGGGGGTCAGCCCCAGCATTTT.

This sequence joins TRBV7-2 and TRBJ2-5; the D gene is possibly TRBD2 (6 bases). The CDR3 runs 16 residues. Germline V gene lookup returns CDR1 SGHTA and CDR2 FQGNSA. The V end lost 5 bases, the J end lost 0 bases, and 16 bases lay between the germline ends. CDR3 region: CASSPFAGKNQETQYF. CDR3 bases: TGTGCCAGCAGCCCCTTCGCGGGGAAGAACCAAGAGACCCAGTACTTC. The full variable domain, rest sourced from reference TRBV7-2 and TRBJ2-5, is GAGVSQSPSNKVTEKGKDVELRCDPISGHTALYWYRQSLGQGLEFLIYFQGNSAPDKSGLPSDRFSAERTGGSVSTLTIQRTQQEDSAVYLCASSPFAGKNQETQYFGPGTRLLVL.

This clone was seen more than once but under ten times. CDR3 nucleotide sequence: TGTGCCAGCAGGACGCTACAGGGGGCATACGAGCAGTACTTC. Its protein product is CASRTLQGAYEQYF. The chain employs TRBV27 and TRBJ2-7; 9 bases fit TRBD1. The CDR3 is 14 amino acids. Germline V gene lookup returns CDR1 MNHEY and CDR2 SMNVEV (reference sequence). The junction had 7 bases not matched to a gene; V was cut back by 6 bases and J by 4 bases.

V gene TRBV2 combines with J gene TRBJ1-2; the match to TRBD1 covers 7 bases. CDR3 size: 13 residues. Trimming cost V 9 bases and J 4 bases; bases outside gene matches: 8. Germline assignment: CDR1 SNHLY and CDR2 FYNNEI. DNA of the CDR3: TGTGCCAGTCAGACCGGGACAGCCTATGGCTACACCTTC. Its translation is CASQTGTAYGYTF.

The chain links TRBV9 to TRBJ2-1, with D maybe TRBD2 (6 bases). CDR1 and CDR2 (germline): SGDLS, YYNGEE. V was pared by 4 bases and J by 7 bases, with 18 bases between. The CDR3 spans 15 residues. The CDR3 spells CASSPGGRGMNEQFF. CDR3 nucleotide sequence: TGTGCCAGCAGCCCTGGGGGACGGGGGATGAATGAGCAGTTCTTC. Based on the CDR3 plus reference TRBV9 and TRBJ2-1, the full variable domain is DSGVTQTPKHLITATGQRVTLRCSPRSGDLSVYWYQQSLDQGLQFLIQYYNGEERAKGNILERFSAQQFPDLHSELNLSSLELGDSALYFCASSPGGRGMNEQFFGPGTRLTVL.

Concerning this clone: Other DNA sequences of this sample code for an identical CDR3. The chain joins TRBV29-1 to TRBJ1-1; 7 nucleotides agree with TRBD1. Looked up from germline, CDR1 is SQVTM and CDR2 is ANQGSEA. After removal of 6 bases from V and 1 base from J, the junction contained 5 bases not matched to a gene. The CDR3 totals 13 residues. The CDR3 region has the DNA TGCAGCGTAGACCGGACAGGGAACACTGAAGCTTTCTTT. Its translation: CSVDRTGNTEAFF.

V and J are TRBV30 and TRBJ1-4; D is possibly TRBD1 (5 bases). Germline values: CDR1 GTSNPN, CDR2 SVGIG (reference sequence). V was shortened by 4 bases and J by 7 bases, with 16 bases between the two germline ends. The CDR3 is 14 residues long. CDR3 sequence (DNA): TGTGCCTGGACGAGGTCTGAGACAGCTGAAAAACTGTTTTTT. It is translated as CAWTRSETAEKLFF.